A selection of T cell receptor beta chains follows, all from one sample in a study of T cells in Graves' hyperthyroidism and ophthalmopathy. MiXCR, run by TCRdb on the multiplex PCR reads, gives a single entry per CDR3 protein. The table lists 490,000 or so distinct CDR3 sequences, 40% to 50% of them singletons. The sequencing sample was made of peripheral blood or thyroid tissue (not recorded which). Receptors were obtained from an adult woman with Graves' disease, either hyperthyroidism or ophthalmopathy (not recorded which). Both conserved end residues are part of each CDR3. The D gene is left open where the match is weak. Clone size is shown for a subset of rows, as once, few, many or a class of expanded clone.

size	D	V	J	CDR3	DNA
many	TRBD2	TRBV7-2	TRBJ2-7	CASSAASGRAVYEQYF	TGTGCCAGCAGCGCCGCTAGCGGGAGGGCGGTCTACGAGCAGTACTTC
.	TRBD2	TRBV29-1	TRBJ2-7	CSLASGLAGGSYEQYF	TGCAGCTTAGCCTCCGGGCTAGCGGGAGGTTCCTACGAGCAGTACTTC
many	.	TRBV7-6	TRBJ1-2	CASSPDRYYGYTF	TGTGCCAGCAGCCCAGACAGATACTATGGCTACACCTTC
many	.	TRBV29-1	TRBJ1-1	CSVVEGNTEAFF	TGCAGCGTTGTCGAGGGGAACACTGAAGCTTTCTTT
.	.	TRBV11-2	TRBJ1-2	CARGLTYGYTF	TGTGCCAGAGGACTCACCTATGGCTACACCTTC
.	TRBD1	TRBV10-3	TRBJ1-1	CAIMTGGGYTEAFF	TGTGCCATCATGACAGGGGGAGGATATACTGAAGCTTTCTTT
many	TRBD1	TRBV4-2	TRBJ1-6	CASSQEETGILPLHF	TGTGCCAGCAGCCAAGAGGAGACAGGGATTTTGCCCCTCCACTTT
many	.	TRBV25-1	TRBJ1-3	CASSEWGGNTIYF	TGTGCCAGCAGTGAATGGGGGGGAAACACCATATATTTT
many	TRBD1	TRBV4-3	TRBJ1-5	CASSPRTGDQPQHF	TGCGCCAGCAGCCCCAGGACAGGGGACCAGCCCCAGCATTTT
.	TRBD1	TRBV2	TRBJ1-5	CASSVQGDNQPQHF	TGTGCCAGCAGTGTGCAGGGGGACAATCAGCCCCAGCATTTT
.	.	TRBV7-9	TRBJ1-2	CASSLAQRSGNGYTF	TGTGCCAGCAGCTTAGCCCAGCGAAGCGGAAATGGCTACACCTTC
once	.	TRBV29-1	TRBJ2-1	CSVKSDYSSRF	TGCAGCGTAAAGTCTGACTACTCGAGTAGGTTC
few	TRBD2	TRBV20-1	TRBJ2-2	CSATKDGPGGTGELFF	TGCAGTGCGACGAAGGACGGGCCGGGGGGCACCGGGGAGCTGTTTTTT
many	.	TRBV12-3/TRBV12-4	TRBJ2-5	CASSFMGVPQETQYF	TGTGCCAGCAGTTTTATGGGGGTCCCCCAAGAGACCCAGTACTTC
.	.	TRBV10-1	TRBJ1-5	CASKSGDNQPQHF	TGCGCCAGCAAATCAGGGGACAATCAGCCCCAGCATTTT
.	.	TRBV5-6	TRBJ2-6	CASSRREANVLTF	TGTGCCAGCAGCCGCCGGGAAGCCAACGTCCTGACTTTC
many	.	TRBV6-5	TRBJ1-1	CASSYRGEAFF	TGTGCCAGCAGTTACCGGGGAGAAGCTTTCTTT
many	.	TRBV25-1	TRBJ1-3	CASSDGGGGFGNTIYF	TGTGCCAGCAGTGACGGTGGCGGGGGCTTCGGAAACACCATATATTTT
.	.	TRBV10-3	TRBJ2-5	CAIGLGGQETQYF	TGTGCCATAGGCCTTGGGGGGCAAGAGACCCAGTACTTC
many	.	TRBV9	TRBJ2-7	CASSVVSGHEQYF	TGTGCCAGCAGCGTAGTTTCAGGACACGAGCAGTACTTC
.	TRBD1	TRBV7-9	TRBJ1-1	CASSPRQGMNAEAFF	TGTGCCAGCAGCCCCCGACAGGGCATGAACGCTGAAGCTTTCTTT
few	.	TRBV5-1	TRBJ2-2	CASSPEYGTGELFF	TGCGCCAGCAGCCCGGAGTACGGCACCGGGGAGCTGTTTTTT